One and the same sample provided the 18 T cell receptor beta chains below, sequenced in a study of response to subunit inactivated influenza vaccine. From the RT-PCR reads, TCRdb called clonotypes with MiXCR, one entry per CDR3 protein. The sample yields roughly 520,000 distinct CDR3 sequences, 25% seen once. The sequences come from CD4+ T cells sorted from PBMCs, collected about 5 days after vaccination. The receptors derive from a man over 45 who received an inactivated influenza vaccine.

The rearrangement uses TRBV7-8 and TRBJ1-5; D is undetermined. Deletions cut 5 bases from V and 0 bases from J, with 17 bases between. Germline loops: CDR1 SGHVS, CDR2 FQNEAQ. The CDR3 is 17 residues long. CDR3: CASSARLSFNSNQPQHF. The CDR3 DNA follows: TGTGCCAGCAGCGCCCGCTTGTCATTCAATAGCAATCAGCCCCAGCATTTT.

V gene TRBV20-1 combines with J gene TRBJ2-4; D is undetermined. V lost 3 bases, J lost 4 bases, and 7 bases lay in between. This CDR3 is built from 12 residues. Germline CDR1 DFQATT, CDR2 SNEGSKA (reference sequence). The CDR3 region is CSASEGKNIQYF. The DNA for the CDR3 is TGCAGTGCTAGTGAAGGAAAAAACATTCAGTACTTC.

The rearrangement joins TRBV6-2 or TRBV6-3 to TRBJ2-2; 15 positions match TRBD2. This CDR3 has 17 residues. Unmatched junction bases numbered 6, after V lost 4 bases and J lost 6 bases. Per germline, CDR1 MNHEY and CDR2 SVGEGT. The CDR3: CASSLRRTSGRAGELFF. Written as DNA, the CDR3 is TGTGCCAGCAGTTTGAGGAGGACTAGCGGGAGGGCCGGGGAGCTGTTTTTT.

This clonotype appeared a few times. This chain joins TRBV7-2 and TRBJ1-6; D is undetermined. The CDR3 spans 14 residues. With 3 bases removed from V and 10 bases from J, the gap between germline ends came to 13 bases. Germline loops: CDR1 SGHTA, CDR2 FQGNSA. CDR3 coding DNA: TGTGCCAGCAGCTTTTTACCCCAATACTCACCCCTCCACTTT. Its protein product is CASSFLPQYSPLHF.

The chain employs TRBV4-3 and TRBJ2-3, with D possibly being TRBD2 (5 bases). The CDR3 sequence is 17 residues long. Trimming left V 0 bases short and J 3 bases short, with 16 bases between. Per germline, CDR1 LGHNA and CDR2 YSLEER. CDR3 region: CASSQDRSRRGTDTQYF. As DNA, the CDR3 is TGCGCCAGCAGCCAAGATCGTTCAAGACGGGGTACAGATACGCAGTATTTT.

This clonotype was seen a handful of times. V is TRBV10-3 and J is TRBJ2-1, with D perhaps matching TRBD1 or TRBD2 (6 bases each). This CDR3 has 15 residues. Germline CDR1 reads ENHRY; CDR2 reads SYGVKD. Trimming pared 2 bases from V and 7 bases from J, leaving 15 bases between. The CDR3, as DNA: TGTGCCATCAGTGAGCAAGGGGGGCCAGCAAATGAGCAGTTCTTC. Protein product: CAISEQGGPANEQFF.

V usage is TRBV7-6 and J usage is TRBJ2-3, with 10 positions matching TRBD1. The J segment lost 9 bases and the V segment lost 0 bases, leaving 9 bases of the junction unmatched. CDR1 and CDR2 from the germline V gene are SGHVS and FNYEAQ. The CDR3 is 16 amino acids. For the CDR3, the DNA is TGTGCCAGCAGCTTAGCGGCTGGGACAGGGGCTGAAACGCAGTATTTT. Its protein product is CASSLAAGTGAETQYF.

The sample holds a few counts of this clonotype. V and J are TRBV7-8 and TRBJ2-6; D not resolved. V lost 5 bases and J 3 bases, leaving 14 bases between the germline ends. Germline V CDR1 and CDR2: SGHVS, FQNEAQ. The CDR3 extends over 16 amino acids. The CDR3 protein is CASSHLGGGGANVLTF. The CDR3 region has the DNA TGTGCCAGCAGCCACCTCGGTGGTGGTGGGGCCAACGTCCTGACTTTC.

This clonotype has just a few counts. V and J are TRBV6-1 and TRBJ1-6; perhaps TRBD1 as D (6 bases). The CDR3 has 13 residues. Germline V gene data show CDR1 as MNHNS and CDR2 as SASEGT. Trimming cost V 6 bases and J 9 bases, with 12 bases left between them. The CDR3 DNA reads as TGTGCCAGCAGGAATGACAGGATTTCACCCCTCCACTTT. It encodes CASRNDRISPLHF.

On this clonotype itself: One end of the junction does not line up with germline, which may come from a read error. V and J are TRBV29-1 and TRBJ2-3; 9 positions match TRBD2. CDR1 and CDR2 (germline): SQVTM, ANQGSEA. The CDR3 has 16 amino acids. The CDR3 spells CSVEGFGSGGTDTQYF. CDR3 DNA: TGCAGCGTCGAAGGGTTTGGTAGCGGGGGTACAGATACGCAGTATTTT.

The chain has TRBV20-1 and TRBJ2-1; TRBD2 agrees at 7 bases. Germline V gives CDR1 DFQATT, CDR2 SNEGSKA (reference sequence). The CDR3 length is 16 residues. V trimming: 1 base; J trimming: 9 bases; junction bases outside the gene matches: 15. CDR3 nucleotide sequence: TGCAGTGCTAGAGTAGTATTGGGGAGGGTTGGACCTGAGCAGTTCTTC. This translates into CSARVVLGRVGPEQFF.

In this sample, this clonotype turned up many times. The gene calls are TRBV6-2 or TRBV6-3 and TRBJ2-7; D might be TRBD1 or TRBD2, each matching 5 bases. Trimming stripped 6 bases from V and 3 bases from J, with 15 bases between. There are 14 residues in the CDR3. Germline values: CDR1 MNHEY, CDR2 SVGEGT. CDR3 nucleotides: TGTGCCAGCAGGCCCTCGGGACCCAACTACGAGCAGTACTTC. Encoded protein: CASRPSGPNYEQYF.

The genes are TRBV6-1 and TRBJ2-7; D is possibly TRBD2 (5 bases). The CDR3 length is 14 residues. Deletions cut 8 bases from V and 4 bases from J, with 18 bases between. In germline, CDR1 is MNHNS, CDR2 SASEGT. The CDR3 DNA sequence: TGTGCCAGCCGGAAGGAGGCCCGCGGTTACGAGCAGTACTTC. This sequence encodes CASRKEARGYEQYF.

This clonotype was detected only a few times. V and J are TRBV10-3 and TRBJ2-3; the D is unclear. Trimming took 3 bases from V and 1 from J, leaving 11 bases between them. Looked up from germline, CDR1 is ENHRY and CDR2 is SYGVKD. This CDR3 is 15 amino acids long. CDR3 sequence reads: CAISDYARGTDTQYF. The CDR3 DNA sequence: TGTGCCATCAGTGATTACGCACGGGGCACAGATACGCAGTATTTT.

This sequence joins TRBV4-3 and TRBJ2-1; D unclear. CDR1 is LGHNA, CDR2 YSLEER, per germline. The CDR3 covers 16 residues. V shed 0 bases and J shed 4 bases, with 13 bases lying between them. The CDR3 coding sequence is TGCGCCAGCAGCCAAGAAGGCCGTCCTGGGTACAATGAGCAGTTCTTC. Amino acid sequence: CASSQEGRPGYNEQFF.

This clonotype has more than one count but fewer than ten. The chain uses TRBV20-1 and TRBJ1-2; D unclear. This CDR3 has 11 amino acids. Germline V gene lookup returns CDR1 DFQATT and CDR2 SNEGSKA (reference sequence). Trimming removed 5 bases from V and 6 bases from J, with 10 bases in between. The DNA for the CDR3 is TGCAGTGCTCCGGAGCTGCATGGCTACACCTTC. Translated, it gives CSAPELHGYTF.

The gene calls are TRBV15 and TRBJ2-7; D is possibly TRBD1 (6 bases). The CDR3 is 13 residues long. Germline assignment: CDR1 LNHNV and CDR2 YYDKDF (reference sequence). Trimming took 5 bases from V and 3 from J, leaving 11 bases between them. The CDR3 sequence is CATSVTQGYEQYF. DNA for the CDR3: TGTGCCACCAGCGTAACACAGGGCTACGAGCAGTACTTC. The whole variable domain, remainder taken from reference TRBV15 and TRBJ2-7, is DAMVIQNPRYQVTQFGKPVTLSCSQTLNHNVMYWYQQKSSQAPKLLFHYYDKDFNNEADTPDNFQSRRPNTSFCFLDIRSPGLGDTAMYLCATSVTQGYEQYFGPGTRLTVT.

This clonotype was seen at least ten times. Compared with germline, one end of the junction differs, possibly owing to a read error. The chain combines TRBV5-1 with TRBJ2-5, with D uncertain. CDR1 is SGHRS and CDR2 is YFSETQ in the germline V gene. The CDR3 contains 13 residues. Written as DNA, the CDR3 is TGTGCCAGCAGTTTAAGTGGGTCAGAGACCCAGTACTTC. This encodes CASSLSGSETQYF.